The sequence of this T cell receptor (beta chain) was determined in a study of beta chain features in type 1 diabetes (dated by TCRdb to about 2018). General notes on the study: Mean age, gender distribution, total cell number and subset yield did not differ between patients and healthy donors. A total of 90 million to 120 million sorted cells were examined across all samples, and a strong correlation was observed between cell number per subset and RNA yield. In the study, TCRB repertoires of sorted circulating CD4+ T cell subsets from recently diagnosed type 1 diabetes patients were compared with those of matched healthy donors. Whereas all 30 or so donors provided naive and central memory subsets, regulatory and stem cell-like memory subsets were isolated from just 8 patients and about 8 healthy donors.

Results and caveats for the whole study, not just this receptor: In all four CD4+ subsets, TCRB CDR3 length was moderately but significantly shorter in type 1 diabetes patients. Because cDNA rather than genomic DNA was sequenced, highly expressing activated cells could have been over-represented, although no difference in activation and CD3 levels was found between groups. Because the HLA sub-analyses included only small numbers of individuals, any influence of HLA type on TCRB rearrangement was left unresolved. Shorter templates might be favored by PCR, yet because patient and control samples were amplified and corrected together, any such skew would affect both groups equally. Naive, central memory and regulatory TCRB repertoires appeared to be more alike among patients than among healthy donors. At VDJ recombination sites, type 1 diabetes patients had fewer insertions and more deleted nucleotides, which implies abnormalities in thymic rearrangement.

The entire amount of isolated RNA was reverse transcribed using the High Capacity cDNA Reverse Transcription Kit, so the sequenced TCRB transcripts were expressed ones. Deep immunoSEQ sequencing was applied to naive, central memory and regulatory T cell samples, giving an average of about 3.8 million total reads per sample. Sorted cells were lysed in RLT buffer and RNA was extracted with DNase-treated RNeasy Micro or Mini kits, depending on cell number. To prevent cross-contamination, every cell subset was processed on its own, while patient and healthy donor samples were processed together. Using the immunoSEQ multiplex PCR, TCRB sequences were amplified from cDNA into 87-bp fragments spanning the CDR3 region. Sequencing of the amplicons was performed on the Illumina HiSeq platform. The paper's data handling went like this. PCR bias was corrected computationally using synthetic template baselines, and reads within Hamming distance 2 were collapsed, with unmergeable singletons discarded. Reads were aligned to IMGT to assign V, D and J genes, CDR3 length, and insertions or deletions at six rearrangement sites. Clonotype counts were normalized to sorted cell number within each subset before computing true diversity and Gini coefficients with the tcR R package. The overlap coefficient, calculated on TCRB nucleotide sequences, was used to measure repertoire sharing. As a proxy for the pre-selection repertoire, out-of-frame TCRB sequences from naive cells were analyzed. TCRdb carries this immuneACCESS record with in-frame sequences only. Its versions omit some clonotypes, under half of them owing to an unresolved V gene in the studies checked, with the rest unexplained. V, J and clone size were drawn from that table, and D and trimming were deduced from the DNA. The sample has around 650,000 clones on record, around 12% of them singletons. The biggest ten clones account for more than 0.1% of the sample.

This clone was seen a few times. Its target antigen remains unknown. No per-base quality is available; no much larger clone lies one base away. From each donor, a single peripheral blood sample of around 0.12 L on average was drawn into heparinised tubes. Naive, central memory, regulatory and stem cell-like memory CD4+ T cells were sorted on a BD FACSAria II using a panel including CD45RO, CCR7, CD25, CD127, CD95 and CD27. A purity above 98% was achieved for all sorted populations. PBMCs were isolated right away by Lymphoprep density gradient centrifugation and were stained directly, without culture. So that batch effects would be minimized, each experiment stained and sorted samples in pairs, pairing one healthy donor with one patient. This clonotype was obtained from a man aged 25 to 40 with type 1 diabetes. Sequenced: naive CD4+ T cells from blood. Read against the paper, the sample's cell subset or site label means: true naive CD4+ T cells.

The sequenced DNA is TGTGCCACCAGCAGACACAGGGCTGGGATATTCCAAGAGACCCAGTACTTC. The resulting protein is CATSRHRAGIFQETQYF. The V and J segments used are TRBV15 and TRBJ2-5, with a weak D call of TRBD1 (6 bases match). V loses 2 bases, J loses 1 base, and the germline ends lie 17 bases apart. The CDR3 starts with the cysteine, ends with the phenylalanine, and has 17 residues. Of the read, only the CDR3 DNA is kept; its 51 bases are in frame from base 1. CDR1 and CDR2, looked up from the germline V gene (reference sequence), are LNHNV and YYDKDF.